Shown below are 27 T cell receptor beta chains from a single sample sequenced in a study of response to subunit inactivated influenza vaccine. TCRdb reprocessed the RT-PCR reads with MiXCR, giving one entry per CDR3 protein. Of some 520,000 distinct CDR3 sequences listed, approximately 15% are singletons. The material was CD4+ T cells sorted from PBMCs, obtained approximately 25 months after vaccination. These receptors came from a man aged 45-69 years who received an inactivated influenza vaccine.

The chain joins TRBV5-6 to TRBJ2-1; D uncertain. The V end was cut by 0 bases, the J end by 0 bases, with 10 bases between. Germline V CDR1 and CDR2: SGHDT, YYEEEE. There are 16 residues in the CDR3. CDR3 residues: CASSLGLRSSYNEQFF. The DNA for the CDR3 is TGTGCCAGCAGCTTGGGACTGAGGAGCTCCTACAATGAGCAGTTCTTC.

At least ten counts were recorded for this clonotype. The chain couples TRBV5-1 to TRBJ2-3; perhaps D is TRBD1 or TRBD2 (5 bases each). V shed 3 bases and J shed 1 base, with 15 bases lying between them. The CDR3 has 16 amino acids. Germline-derived CDR1 and CDR2 are SGHRS and YFSETQ. The CDR3 nucleotides read TGCGCCAGCAGCTATGGGGGTTCTGGGGGCACAGATACGCAGTATTTT. Translation gives CASSYGGSGGTDTQYF.

V and J are TRBV7-9 and TRBJ2-1, with 7 bases aligning to TRBD2. Germline lookup yields CDR1 SEHNR and CDR2 FQNEAQ (reference sequence). The CDR3 sequence is 14 residues long. Unmatched junction bases numbered 4, after V lost 5 bases and J lost 3 bases. The DNA for the CDR3 is TGTGCCAGCAGCGGGGAGGGCCTCTACAATGAGCAGTTCTTC. It translates to CASSGEGLYNEQFF. Full variable domain (outside the CDR3, taken from reference TRBV7-9 and TRBJ2-1): DTGVSQNPRHKITKRGQNVTFRCDPISEHNRLYWYRQTLGQGPEFLTYFQNEAQLEKSRLLSDRFSAERPKGSFSTLEIQRTEQGDSAMYLCASSGEGLYNEQFFGPGTRLTVL.

V and J are TRBV24-1 and TRBJ2-3; TRBD1 matches 7 bases. This CDR3 comprises 15 residues. CDR1 and CDR2 from the germline V gene are KGHDR and SFDVKD. V gave up 4 bases and J gave up 2 bases; unmatched junction bases: 5. CDR3 protein: CATSEVQGITDTQYF. The CDR3 bases are TGTGCCACCAGTGAAGTACAGGGGATCACAGATACGCAGTATTTT.

This chain links TRBV29-1 with TRBJ1-4, with a possible D match to TRBD1 (5 bases). The CDR3 extends over 15 amino acids. The germline gives CDR1 SQVTM, CDR2 ANQGSEA. V lost 4 bases to trimming and J lost 1 base, with 13 bases between them. For the CDR3, the DNA is TGCAGCGTTGTTGGGAGAGGGGAAACTAATGAAAAACTGTTTTTT. It codes for CSVVGRGETNEKLFF. Variable domain in full (rest from reference TRBV29-1 and TRBJ1-4): SAVISQKPSRDICQRGTSLTIQCQVDSQVTMMFWYRQQPGQSLTLIATANQGSEATYESGFVIDKFPISRPNLTFSTLTVSNMSPEDSSIYLCSVVGRGETNEKLFFGSGTQLSVL.

The gene calls are TRBV9 and TRBJ1-6; D gene uncertain. The germline gives CDR1 SGDLS, CDR2 YYNGEE. The V end was cut by 4 bases, the J end by 7 bases, with 9 bases between. CDR3 length equals 13 residues. The CDR3 spells CASSPSVNSPLHF. CDR3 nucleotide sequence: TGTGCCAGCAGCCCCTCGGTGAATTCACCCCTCCACTTT.

The chain links TRBV12-3 or TRBV12-4 to TRBJ2-7, with 7 positions matching TRBD2. The CDR3 length is 16 residues. V lost 2 bases to trimming and J lost 6 bases; unmatched junction nucleotides: 13. The CDR3 region has the DNA TGTGCCAGCAGTTTAAGGGGAGGGACCCTAGCCCTCGAGCAGTACTTC. Translating gives CASSLRGGTLALEQYF.

This clonotype has a handful of counts. The chain couples TRBV7-6 to TRBJ1-6; unclear D gene. CDR3 size: 14 residues. CDR1 and CDR2 from the germline V gene are SGHVS and FNYEAQ. Trimming removed 4 bases at V and 9 bases at J, with 13 bases between. This chain's CDR3 is CASSYDTMGSPLHF. CDR3 sequence (DNA): TGTGCCAGCAGCTATGACACCATGGGTTCACCCCTCCACTTT. The full variable domain, with the rest looked up from reference TRBV7-6 and TRBJ1-6, is GAGVSQSPRYKVTKRGQDVALRCDPISGHVSLYWYRQALGQGPEFLTYFNYEAQQDKSGLPNDRFSAERPEGSISTLTIQRTEQRDSAMYRCASSYDTMGSPLHFGNGTRLTVT.

This sequence joins TRBV6-2 or TRBV6-3 and TRBJ1-2; D call uncertain. Germline values: CDR1 MNHEY, CDR2 SVGEGT. The CDR3 sequence is 16 residues long. V was trimmed by 6 bases and J by 2 bases, leaving 19 bases between them. The CDR3: CASSTTGGVPNYGYTF. The DNA for the CDR3 is TGTGCCAGCAGCACCACCGGTGGGGTCCCCAACTATGGCTACACCTTC.

This clonotype turned up a few times. The chain joins TRBV7-2 to TRBJ2-7; 7 positions match TRBD1. The CDR3 runs to 14 residues. V lost 1 base to trimming and J lost 0 bases; unmatched junction nucleotides: 0. Per the germline V gene, CDR1 is SGHTA and CDR2 is FQGNSA. CDR3 in DNA: TGTGCCAGCAGCTTAGGGGACAGCTCCTACGAGCAGTACTTC. It is translated as CASSLGDSSYEQYF.

V usage is TRBV6-2 or TRBV6-3 and J usage is TRBJ2-7; no clear D gene. Trimming removed 3 bases at V and 13 bases at J, with 16 bases between. CDR1 is MNHEY, CDR2 SVGEGT, per germline. The CDR3 totals 12 residues. The CDR3 DNA sequence: TGTGCCAGCAGTTATTTGACAAGCCCTATATACTTC. It translates to CASSYLTSPIYF.

The chain has TRBV9 and TRBJ2-1, with D tentatively TRBD2 (5 bases). CDR1 is SGDLS and CDR2 is YYNGEE in the germline V gene. The CDR3 contains 16 residues. Trimming removed 0 bases at V and 1 base at J, with 11 bases between. As DNA, the CDR3 is TGTGCCAGCAGCGTAGGGGCGGGCGAATCCTACAATGAGCAGTTCTTC. Amino acid sequence: CASSVGAGESYNEQFF.

There are many counts of this clonotype. This chain joins TRBV24-1 and TRBJ1-5; D not certain. There are 13 residues in the CDR3. The germline V and J ends were trimmed by 7 bases and 2 bases, with 8 bases remaining between them. CDR1 is KGHDR, CDR2 SFDVKD, per germline. The CDR3 region has the DNA TGTGCCACCAGCGAAAATGGCAATCAGCCCCAGCATTTT. This codes for CATSENGNQPQHF.

This clonotype was picked up a small number of times. V gene TRBV3-1 combines with J gene TRBJ2-3, with no clear D. Germline V CDR1 and CDR2: LGHDT, YNNKEL (reference sequence). The CDR3 totals 11 residues. With 8 bases removed from V and 4 bases from J, the gap between germline ends came to 7 bases. The CDR3 DNA reads TGTGCCAGCGGGCGGTCAGATACGCAGTATTTT. This encodes CASGRSDTQYF.

This clonotype was found many times. V and J are TRBV7-2 and TRBJ2-1; possibly TRBD2 for D (6 bases). Germline V gives CDR1 SGHTA, CDR2 FQGNSA. The V end lost 5 bases, the J end lost 5 bases, and 16 bases lay between the germline ends. The CDR3 contains 15 residues. CDR3 in DNA: TGTGCCAGCAGCGGCCGGAGTAGCGGCCACAATGAGCAGTTCTTC. Amino acids: CASSGRSSGHNEQFF.

The chain's CDR3 is CATAGRGYEQYF. The CDR3 DNA sequence: TGTGCCACCGCGGGCAGGGGCTACGAGCAGTACTTC. V is TRBV10-3 and J is TRBJ2-7; D is perhaps TRBD1 (6 bases). The CDR3 is 12 residues long. The V and J ends lost 10 bases and 3 bases respectively, with 13 bases between them. The germline gives CDR1 ENHRY, CDR2 SYGVKD.

The table lists this clonotype with a few counts. This chain connects TRBV19 to TRBJ2-4; D unclear. CDR3 size: 14 residues. Germline loops: CDR1 LNHDA, CDR2 SQIVND (reference sequence). V gave up 0 bases and J gave up 3 bases, with 6 bases separating them. The CDR3 protein is CASSIERNKNIQYF. CDR3 nucleotide sequence: TGTGCCAGTAGTATAGAACGTAACAAAAACATTCAGTACTTC.

The chain couples TRBV7-8 to TRBJ2-4; D uncertain. Germline CDR1 SGHVS, CDR2 FQNEAQ. This CDR3 contains 15 residues. V lost 5 bases to trimming and J lost 6 bases, with 17 bases between them. CDR3 amino acids: CASSPSTGRSNIQYF. The DNA of the CDR3 is TGTGCCAGCAGCCCGTCGACGGGCAGATCAAACATTCAGTACTTC.

Only a few counts were recorded for this clonotype. V and J are TRBV6-5 and TRBJ2-2; D unresolved. This CDR3 has 12 amino acids. Between the trimmed V and J ends, which lost 4 bases and 6 bases, there was a span of 6 bases. Germline values: CDR1 MNHEY, CDR2 SVGAGI. The CDR3 is CASSFNPGELFF. CDR3 bases: TGTGCCAGCAGTTTTAATCCCGGGGAGCTGTTTTTT.

The chain combines TRBV29-1 with TRBJ2-1; 9 bases agree with TRBD1. V lost 5 bases and J lost 0; bases outside the gene matches: 5. The CDR3 has 15 amino acids. Germline-derived CDR1 and CDR2 are SQVTM and ANQGSEA. The CDR3 loop is CSVTPTGGSYNEQFF. CDR3 nucleotides: TGCAGCGTTACCCCGACAGGGGGCTCCTACAATGAGCAGTTCTTC.

The table lists this clonotype with many counts. The genes are TRBV29-1 and TRBJ2-1; 12 nucleotides align to TRBD2. Germline-derived CDR1 and CDR2 are SQVTM and ANQGSEA. This CDR3 contains 13 residues. The CDR3 sequence is CSLAGGVYNEQFF. The CDR3 DNA reads TGCAGTCTAGCGGGAGGGGTATACAATGAGCAGTTCTTC.

The chain has TRBV6-2 or TRBV6-3 and TRBJ2-5; 9 nucleotides line up with TRBD2. The J segment lost 5 bases and the V segment lost 5 bases, leaving 6 bases of the junction unmatched. CDR1 is MNHEY, CDR2 SVGEGT, per germline. This CDR3 spans 14 amino acids. For the CDR3, the DNA is TGTGCCAGCAGTCACCCCGGGACTAGCGAGACCCAGTACTTC. Protein: CASSHPGTSETQYF.

The chain employs TRBV14 and TRBJ2-1, with 13 bases that match TRBD2. Germline V gives CDR1 SGHDN, CDR2 FVKESK. This CDR3 comprises 14 residues. Trimming at V came to 5 bases and at J to 13 bases, leaving 8 bases not matched to a gene. CDR3 sequence: CASSMGLAGLSQFF. The CDR3 coding sequence is TGTGCCAGCAGCATGGGACTAGCGGGATTATCTCAGTTCTTC.

A few counts support this clonotype. This rearrangement joins TRBV3-1 to TRBJ2-5; the D is unclear. This CDR3 has 13 amino acids. Trimming shortened V by 6 bases and J by 3 bases, and 11 bases separated the two germline ends. The V gene's germline CDR1 is LGHDT and CDR2 YNNKEL (reference sequence). The CDR3, as DNA: TGTGCCAGCAGAGAACAGCCCGAAGAGACCCAGTACTTC. It is translated as CASREQPEETQYF.

This clonotype was detected only a few times. V gene TRBV20-1 combines with J gene TRBJ2-3; perhaps TRBD2 as D (5 bases). Germline V gene lookup returns CDR1 DFQATT and CDR2 SNEGSKA (reference sequence). V shed 3 bases and J shed 2 bases, with 12 bases lying between them. The CDR3 runs 14 residues. CDR3: CSARDSHHTDTQYF. The CDR3, as DNA: TGCAGTGCTAGGGACTCCCACCACACAGATACGCAGTATTTT.

The chain links TRBV12-3 or TRBV12-4 to TRBJ2-3; the match to TRBD2 covers 10 bases. V gave up 0 bases and J gave up 2 bases; unmatched junction bases: 8. This CDR3 spans 18 amino acids. CDR3 bases: TGTGCCAGCAGTTTAGCGAGTCTAGCGGGGGCCCTCACAGATACGCAGTATTTT. Protein sequence: CASSLASLAGALTDTQYF.

In its sample, this clonotype was seen a few times. This chain links TRBV28 with TRBJ2-3, with D perhaps matching TRBD1 (5 bases). Trimming pared 5 bases from V and 1 base from J, leaving 10 bases between. The CDR3 extends over 14 amino acids. Germline V CDR1 and CDR2: MDHEN, SYDVKM. Written as DNA, the CDR3 is TGTGCCAGCAGTATAAAGACAGGCACAGATACGCAGTATTTT. Protein product: CASSIKTGTDTQYF.